A single sample gave rise to the 26 T cell receptor beta chains below, sequenced in a study of blood T cell repertoires in COVID-19. Method: immunoSEQ multiplex PCR; TCRdb's copy keeps in-frame clones and lacks some. Seen here are about 270,000 clones, more than 75% observed once, and the top ten hold less than 3%. Sequencing was performed on PBMCs or T cells enriched from blood (not recorded which). All receptors come from a young woman who had recovered from COVID-19.

This clone was seen once. This sequence joins TRBV27 and TRBJ1-5; 10 bases fit TRBD1. J lost 7 bases, V lost 6 bases, and 6 bases had no gene match. Looked up from germline, CDR1 is MNHEY and CDR2 is SMNVEV (reference sequence). The CDR3 runs to 14 residues. CDR3 region: CASSRDRGDQPQHF. The CDR3 DNA reads TGTGCCAGCAGCAGGGACAGGGGTGACCAGCCCCAGCATTTT.

The chain recombines TRBV7-8 with TRBJ1-1; 7 bases are shared with TRBD1. There are 16 residues in the CDR3. Germline V gives CDR1 SGHVS, CDR2 FQNEAQ. Unmatched junction bases numbered 5, after V lost 0 bases and J lost 1 base. CDR3 amino acids: CASSLARGRKNTEAFF. The CDR3 region has the DNA TGTGCCAGCAGCTTAGCGAGGGGGCGGAAGAACACTGAAGCTTTCTTT. The full variable domain, with the rest looked up from reference TRBV7-8 and TRBJ1-1, is GAGVSQSPRYKVAKRGQDVALRCDPISGHVSLFWYQQALGQGPEFLTYFQNEAQLDKSGLPSDRFFAERPEGSVSTLKIQRTQQEDSAVYLCASSLARGRKNTEAFFGQGTRLTVV.

The sample holds one count of this clone. This chain joins TRBV11-2 and TRBJ1-3; no clear D gene. The CDR3 has 14 residues. Trimming pared 3 bases from V and 16 bases from J, leaving 22 bases between. CDR1 is SGHAT, CDR2 FQNNGV, per germline. CDR3 in DNA: TGTGCCAGCAGCTTTGGGCCGTCGCCCGGCCATACGTATTTT. The encoded protein is CASSFGPSPGHTYF.

The sample holds one count of this clone. The chain couples TRBV30 to TRBJ1-2, with 10 bases lining up with TRBD1. The CDR3 covers 14 residues. Germline V gene lookup returns CDR1 GTSNPN and CDR2 SVGIG (reference sequence). V gave up 7 bases and J gave up 11 bases; unmatched junction bases: 16. CDR3 nucleotide sequence: TGTGCCTCCTACCCGGGACAGGGGAGCCTTGGATACACCTTC. Its protein is CASYPGQGSLGYTF.

The J gene is TRBJ1-3, the V gene TRBV6-5; maybe TRBD1 (6 bases). Per the germline V gene, CDR1 is MNHEY and CDR2 is SVGAGI. This CDR3 contains 15 residues. V was shortened by 4 bases and J by 0 bases, with 10 bases between the two germline ends. DNA for the CDR3: TGTGCCAGCAGTTCATACAGGGTCTCTGGAAACACCATATATTTT. It is translated as CASSSYRVSGNTIYF.

J is TRBJ2-7 and V is TRBV6-5; 10 bases match TRBD1. CDR1 is MNHEY, CDR2 SVGAGI, per germline. Unmatched junction bases numbered 3, after V lost 0 bases and J lost 10 bases. The CDR3 is 13 residues long. CDR3 sequence: CASSYSDRGPQYF. Written as DNA, the CDR3 is TGTGCCAGCAGTTACTCCGACAGGGGGCCTCAGTACTTC.

The chain recombines TRBV27 with TRBJ2-1, with D possibly matching TRBD1 (6 bases). The CDR3 runs to 14 residues. Between the trimmed V and J ends, which lost 5 bases and 0 bases, there was a span of 8 bases. CDR1 and CDR2 (germline): MNHEY, SMNVEV (reference sequence). The CDR3 loop is CASSRGSSYNEQFF. The DNA for the CDR3 is TGTGCCAGCAGTAGGGGGAGCTCCTACAATGAGCAGTTCTTC.

The chain employs TRBV24-1 and TRBJ1-1; D might be TRBD1 (6 bases). Per the germline V gene, CDR1 is KGHDR and CDR2 is SFDVKD. The CDR3 spans 11 residues. V lost 9 bases, J lost 7 bases, and 11 bases lay in between. Written as DNA, the CDR3 is TGTGCCACCCCTGAAGGGGGTGAAGCTTTCTTT. Translation gives CATPEGGEAFF.

This chain joins TRBV19 and TRBJ2-4; D is possibly TRBD1 (6 bases). The CDR3 totals 17 residues. V was trimmed by 6 bases and J by 7 bases, leaving 25 bases between them. Germline values: CDR1 LNHDA, CDR2 SQIVND (reference sequence). Here the CDR3 DNA reads TGTGCCAGTAGCATGTACCTTAGGGCAGGGGCTAGCAACATTCAGTACTTC. As protein: CASSMYLRAGASNIQYF.

The chain employs TRBV10-3 and TRBJ1-2; no clear D gene. V was pared by 0 bases and J by 2 bases, with 7 bases between. The CDR3 has 14 residues. Per germline, CDR1 ENHRY and CDR2 SYGVKD. The CDR3 reads CAISESARNYGYTF. The DNA of the CDR3 is TGTGCCATCAGTGAGTCGGCCAGGAACTATGGCTACACCTTC.

A remark on this clone: Other DNA sequences in the same sample also yield this CDR3. The CDR3 spells CASSLGQGGGYTF. The CDR3 nucleotides are TGTGCCAGCAGTTTAGGGCAGGGAGGAGGCTACACCTTC. The chain uses TRBV27 and TRBJ1-2; D possibly corresponds to TRBD1 (5 bases). The CDR3 extends over 13 amino acids. The germline V gene has CDR1 MNHEY and CDR2 SMNVEV (reference sequence). With 2 bases removed from V and 8 bases from J, the gap between germline ends came to 12 bases.

This clone was seen once. V is TRBV11-2 and J is TRBJ1-3; D not certain. This CDR3 has 13 amino acids. Germline values: CDR1 SGHAT, CDR2 FQNNGV. The V gene lost 1 base and the J gene lost 7 bases, with 8 bases spanning the gap. CDR3 coding DNA: TGTGCCAGCAGCTTAGGGGCATTGAACACCATATATTTT. Residues: CASSLGALNTIYF. The variable domain in full, with the rest retrieved from reference TRBV11-2 and TRBJ1-3, is EAGVAQSPRYKIIEKRQSVAFWCNPISGHATLYWYQQILGQGPKLLIQFQNNGVVDDSQLPKDRFSAERLKGVDSTLKIQPAKLEDSAVYLCASSLGALNTIYFGEGSWLTVV.

The rearrangement joins TRBV28 to TRBJ1-1; 7 nucleotides align to TRBD1. CDR3 length: 15 residues. The germline V gene encodes CDR1 MDHEN and CDR2 SYDVKM. The junction had 9 bases not matched to a gene; V was cut back by 2 bases and J by 6 bases. Written as DNA, the CDR3 is TGTGCCAGCAGTTTACCGTGGGACAGTGAACCTGAAGCTTTCTTT. This sequence encodes CASSLPWDSEPEAFF. The complete variable domain, with remaining parts taken from reference TRBV28 and TRBJ1-1, reads DVKVTQSSRYLVKRTGEKVFLECVQDMDHENMFWYRQDPGLGLRLIYFSYDVKMKEKGDIPEGYSVSREKKERFSLILESASTNQTSMYLCASSLPWDSEPEAFFGQGTRLTVV.

In its sample, this clone was seen once. DNA for the CDR3: TGTGCCACCAGCAGAGACAGGGGGCCGGCAGATACGCAGTATTTT. Translated, it gives CATSRDRGPADTQYF. The chain is built from TRBV15 and TRBJ2-3, with TRBD1 matching 8 bases. There are 15 residues in the CDR3. The J segment lost 4 bases and the V segment lost 0 bases, leaving 3 bases of the junction unmatched. Looked up from germline, CDR1 is LNHNV and CDR2 is YYDKDF (reference sequence).

V is TRBV5-1 and J is TRBJ1-3; 8 nucleotides agree with TRBD1. V trimming: 7 bases; J trimming: 2 bases; junction bases outside the gene matches: 5. Germline V gene data show CDR1 as SGHRS and CDR2 as YFSETQ. This CDR3 region has 14 residues. This CDR3 reads CASQDREAGNTIYF. The CDR3 DNA reads as TGCGCCAGCCAGGACAGGGAAGCTGGAAACACCATATATTTT.

The CDR3 protein is CASSGTSSRRAGELFF. The CDR3 DNA follows: TGCGCCAGCTCAGGGACTAGCTCAAGGAGGGCCGGGGAGCTGTTTTTT. The genes are TRBV10-2 and TRBJ2-2, with 9 bases aligning to TRBD2. Germline CDR1 reads WSHSY; CDR2 reads SAAADI. The junction had 13 bases not matched to a gene; V was cut back by 8 bases and J by 6 bases. This CDR3 comprises 16 residues.

This clone showed up just once. V usage is TRBV5-1 and J usage is TRBJ2-5, with TRBD2 matching 10 bases. The CDR3 contains 15 residues. The germline gives CDR1 SGHRS, CDR2 YFSETQ. Unmatched junction bases numbered 2, after V lost 0 bases and J lost 3 bases. The CDR3 here is CASSLGTSGKETQYF. CDR3 coding DNA: TGCGCCAGCAGCTTGGGGACTAGCGGTAAAGAGACCCAGTACTTC. Combining the CDR3 with reference TRBV5-1 and TRBJ2-5 gives the whole variable domain KAGVTQTPRYLIKTRGQQVTLSCSPISGHRSVSWYQQTPGQGLQFLFEYFSETQRNKGNFPGRFSGRQFSNSRSEMNVSTLELGDSALYLCASSLGTSGKETQYFGPGTRLLVL.

The chain joins TRBV3-1 (or the pseudogene TRBV3-2) to TRBJ2-1; 8 positions match TRBD2. Germline V CDR1 and CDR2: LGHDT, YNNKEL (reference sequence). J was trimmed by 4 bases and V by 4 bases; bases with no gene match: 9. The length of the CDR3 is 16 residues. CDR3 sequence reads: CASSPQQRGTYNEQFF. DNA of the CDR3: TGTGCCAGCAGCCCTCAGCAGCGGGGGACATACAATGAGCAGTTCTTC.

This chain links TRBV5-1 with TRBJ2-5; 10 bases fit TRBD1. V lost 3 bases to trimming and J lost 2 bases; unmatched junction nucleotides: 10. Looked up from germline, CDR1 is SGHRS and CDR2 is YFSETQ. This CDR3 has 17 amino acids. This chain's CDR3 is CASSYDRGPGRQETQYF. The DNA of the CDR3 is TGCGCCAGCAGCTACGACAGGGGGCCCGGAAGACAAGAGACCCAGTACTTC.

This sequence joins TRBV2 and TRBJ1-2, with TRBD1 matching 7 bases. Germline trimming cut 6 bases from V and 5 bases from J; bases unmatched to any gene: 12. The length of the CDR3 is 15 residues. Germline V gene sequence: CDR1 SNHLY, CDR2 FYNNEI. The CDR3 sequence: CASRVLQGEGYGYTF. DNA of the CDR3: TGTGCCAGCAGAGTCCTCCAGGGGGAAGGGTATGGCTACACCTTC.

This rearrangement joins TRBV20-1 to TRBJ1-2; the match to TRBD1 covers 7 bases. The CDR3 covers 13 residues. Per the germline V gene, CDR1 is DFQATT and CDR2 is SNEGSKA (reference sequence). Trimming at V came to 3 bases and at J to 7 bases, leaving 8 bases not matched to a gene. CDR3 nucleotides: TGCAGTGCTAGTTCCTGGGGGACAGCTGGCTACACCTTC. Translation: CSASSWGTAGYTF.

The chain has TRBV10-2 and TRBJ1-4, with TRBD1 matching over 8 bases. This CDR3 contains 14 residues. The germline V gene has CDR1 WSHSY and CDR2 SAAADI. V gave up 6 bases and J gave up 6 bases; unmatched junction bases: 6. CDR3 loop: CASRTTGGDEKLFF. The CDR3 bases are TGCGCCAGCAGGACTACAGGGGGGGATGAAAAACTGTTTTTT.

The chain employs TRBV7-8 and TRBJ2-2; D perhaps matches TRBD2 (5 bases). Germline assignment: CDR1 SGHVS and CDR2 FQNEAQ. The CDR3 runs 17 residues. V was pared by 1 base and J by 6 bases, with 18 bases between. This CDR3 is CASSLVGVLASSGELFF. The CDR3 DNA is TGTGCCAGCAGCTTAGTTGGGGTTTTGGCTAGCTCCGGGGAGCTGTTTTTT.

This chain uses TRBV28 with TRBJ2-7; 11 bases match TRBD1. This CDR3 comprises 15 residues. Germline V gene lookup returns CDR1 MDHEN and CDR2 SYDVKM. V trimming: 2 bases; J trimming: 5 bases; junction bases outside the gene matches: 5. The CDR3 loop is CASSLIWTGGNEQYF. In DNA form, the CDR3 reads TGTGCCAGCAGTTTAATTTGGACAGGGGGCAACGAGCAGTACTTC.

A note on this clone: Other nucleotide sequences in the sample specify the same CDR3. V usage is TRBV28 and J usage is TRBJ2-7, with 9 nucleotides matching TRBD1. Trimming cost V 6 bases and J 1 base; bases outside gene matches: 4. This CDR3 region has 14 residues. Germline V gene sequence: CDR1 MDHEN, CDR2 SYDVKM. CDR3 loop: CASRRQGDSYEQYF. The CDR3 DNA follows: TGTGCCAGCAGACGACAGGGGGATTCCTACGAGCAGTACTTC.

The V gene is TRBV10-3, the J gene TRBJ1-6; TRBD1 matches 7 bases. The CDR3 has 15 residues. From germline, CDR1 is ENHRY and CDR2 SYGVKD. With 3 bases clipped from V and 5 bases from J, the junction kept 4 bases outside the gene matches. DNA of the CDR3: TGTGCCATCAGTGATTCCGGGACAGATAATTCACCCCTCCACTTT. Translation: CAISDSGTDNSPLHF.